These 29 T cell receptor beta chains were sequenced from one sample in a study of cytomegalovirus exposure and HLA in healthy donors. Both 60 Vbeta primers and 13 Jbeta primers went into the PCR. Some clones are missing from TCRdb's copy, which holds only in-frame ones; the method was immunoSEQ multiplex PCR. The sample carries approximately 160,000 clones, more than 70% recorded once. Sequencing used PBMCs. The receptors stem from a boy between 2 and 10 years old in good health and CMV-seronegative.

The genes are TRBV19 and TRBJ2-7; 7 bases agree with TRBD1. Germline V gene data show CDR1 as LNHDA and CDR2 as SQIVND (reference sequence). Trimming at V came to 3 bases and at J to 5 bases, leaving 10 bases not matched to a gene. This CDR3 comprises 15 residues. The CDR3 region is CASSIGRGIINEQYF. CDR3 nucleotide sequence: TGTGCCAGTAGTATTGGCAGGGGGATTATCAACGAGCAGTACTTC.

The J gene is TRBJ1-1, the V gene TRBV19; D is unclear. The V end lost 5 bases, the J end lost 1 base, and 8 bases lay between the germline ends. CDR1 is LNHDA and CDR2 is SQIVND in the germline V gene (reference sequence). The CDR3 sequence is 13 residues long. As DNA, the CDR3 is TGTGCCAGTAGTGTCTACAGGAACACTGAAGCTTTCTTT. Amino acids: CASSVYRNTEAFF.

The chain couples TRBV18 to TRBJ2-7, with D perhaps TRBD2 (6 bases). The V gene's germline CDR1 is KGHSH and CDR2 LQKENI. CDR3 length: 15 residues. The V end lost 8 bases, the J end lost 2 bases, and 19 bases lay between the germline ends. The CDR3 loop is CASTTVGGDTYEQYF. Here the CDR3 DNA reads TGTGCCAGCACTACAGTAGGAGGGGATACCTACGAGCAGTACTTC.

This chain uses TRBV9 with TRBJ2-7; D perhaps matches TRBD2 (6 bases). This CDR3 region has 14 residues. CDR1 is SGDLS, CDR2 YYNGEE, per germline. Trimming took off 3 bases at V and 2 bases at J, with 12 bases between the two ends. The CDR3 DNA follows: TGTGCCAGCAGCGAGGGCGGGACGGCCTACGAGCAGTACTTC. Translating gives CASSEGGTAYEQYF.

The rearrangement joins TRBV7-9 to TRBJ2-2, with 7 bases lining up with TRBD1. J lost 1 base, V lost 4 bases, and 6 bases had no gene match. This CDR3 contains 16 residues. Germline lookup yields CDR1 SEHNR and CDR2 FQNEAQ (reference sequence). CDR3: CASSSTRDRNTGELFF. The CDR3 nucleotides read TGTGCCAGCAGCTCTACCCGGGACAGGAACACCGGGGAGCTGTTTTTT.

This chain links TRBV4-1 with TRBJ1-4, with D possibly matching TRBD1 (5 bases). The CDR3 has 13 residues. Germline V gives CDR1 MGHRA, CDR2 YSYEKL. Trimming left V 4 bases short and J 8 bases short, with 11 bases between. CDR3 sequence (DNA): TGCGCCAGCAGCCCTCAGGGTGAGGAAAAACTGTTTTTT. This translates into CASSPQGEEKLFF.

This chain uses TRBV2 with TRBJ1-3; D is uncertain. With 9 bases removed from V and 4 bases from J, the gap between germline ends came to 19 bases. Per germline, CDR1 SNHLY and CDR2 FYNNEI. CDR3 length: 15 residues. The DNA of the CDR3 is TGTGCCAGAGGGTCCTCTGGGAGCTCAGGAAACACCATATATTTT. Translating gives CARGSSGSSGNTIYF.

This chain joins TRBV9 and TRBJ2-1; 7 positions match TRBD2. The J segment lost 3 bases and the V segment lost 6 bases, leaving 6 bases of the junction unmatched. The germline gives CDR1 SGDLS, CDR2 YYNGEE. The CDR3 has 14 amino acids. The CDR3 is CASTEGTNYNEQFF. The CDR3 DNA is TGTGCCAGCACCGAAGGGACTAACTACAATGAGCAGTTCTTC.

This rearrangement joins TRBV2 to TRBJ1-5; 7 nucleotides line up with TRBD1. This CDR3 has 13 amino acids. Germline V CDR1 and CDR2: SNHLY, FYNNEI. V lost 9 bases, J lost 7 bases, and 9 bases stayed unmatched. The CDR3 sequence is CASLGQRDQPQHF. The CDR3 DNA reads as TGTGCCAGTTTGGGACAGAGGGACCAGCCCCAGCATTTT.

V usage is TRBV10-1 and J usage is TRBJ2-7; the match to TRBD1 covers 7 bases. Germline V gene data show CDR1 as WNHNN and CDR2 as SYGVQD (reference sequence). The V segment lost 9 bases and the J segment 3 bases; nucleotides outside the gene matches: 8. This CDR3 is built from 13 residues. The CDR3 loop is CARSGTAFYEQYF. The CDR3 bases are TGCGCCAGATCCGGGACAGCCTTCTACGAGCAGTACTTC.

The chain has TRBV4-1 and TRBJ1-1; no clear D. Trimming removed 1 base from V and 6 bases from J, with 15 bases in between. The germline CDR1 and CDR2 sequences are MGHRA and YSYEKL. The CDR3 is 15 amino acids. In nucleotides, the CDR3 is TGCGCCAGCAGCCAAGTTGTTCTTACTCTCCCTGAAGCTTTCTTT. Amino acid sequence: CASSQVVLTLPEAFF.

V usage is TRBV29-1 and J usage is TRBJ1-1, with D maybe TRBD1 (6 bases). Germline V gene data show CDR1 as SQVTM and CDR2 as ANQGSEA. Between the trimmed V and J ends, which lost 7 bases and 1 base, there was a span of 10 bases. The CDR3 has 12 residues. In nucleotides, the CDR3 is TGCAGCGCCGGACAGAAGAACACTGAAGCTTTCTTT. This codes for CSAGQKNTEAFF.

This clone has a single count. The CDR3: CASLLLTQYF. The CDR3 bases are TGTGCCAGCCTTCTCTTAACCCAGTACTTC. The rearrangement links TRBV2 to TRBJ2-5; D ambiguous. CDR1 SNHLY and CDR2 FYNNEI come from the germline V gene. The CDR3 is made up of 10 amino acids. V lost 8 bases and J lost 8, with 9 bases in between.

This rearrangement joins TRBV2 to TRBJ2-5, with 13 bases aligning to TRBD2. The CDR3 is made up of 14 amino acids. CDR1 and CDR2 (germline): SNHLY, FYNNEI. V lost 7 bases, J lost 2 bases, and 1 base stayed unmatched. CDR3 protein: CASTGLAGQETQYF. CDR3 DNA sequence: TGTGCCAGCACGGGACTAGCGGGGCAAGAGACCCAGTACTTC.

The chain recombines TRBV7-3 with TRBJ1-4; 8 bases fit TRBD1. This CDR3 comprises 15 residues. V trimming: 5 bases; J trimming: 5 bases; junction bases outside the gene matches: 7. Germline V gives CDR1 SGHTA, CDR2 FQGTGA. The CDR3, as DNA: TGTGCCAGCAGCCCGCAGGGGGCTAGAAATGAAAAACTGTTTTTT. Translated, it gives CASSPQGARNEKLFF.

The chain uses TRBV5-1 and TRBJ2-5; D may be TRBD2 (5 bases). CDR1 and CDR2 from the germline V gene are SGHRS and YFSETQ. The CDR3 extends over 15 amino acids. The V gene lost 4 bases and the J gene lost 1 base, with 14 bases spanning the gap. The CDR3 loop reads CASSRDGILQETQYF. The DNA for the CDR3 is TGCGCCAGCAGCCGTGACGGGATACTCCAAGAGACCCAGTACTTC.

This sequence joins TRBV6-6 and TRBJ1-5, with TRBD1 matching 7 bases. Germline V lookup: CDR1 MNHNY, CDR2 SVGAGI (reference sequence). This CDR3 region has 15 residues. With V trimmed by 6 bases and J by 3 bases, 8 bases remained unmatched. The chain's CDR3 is CASSYYRGSNQPQHF. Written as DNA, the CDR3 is TGTGCCAGCAGCTATTACAGGGGATCCAATCAGCCCCAGCATTTT.

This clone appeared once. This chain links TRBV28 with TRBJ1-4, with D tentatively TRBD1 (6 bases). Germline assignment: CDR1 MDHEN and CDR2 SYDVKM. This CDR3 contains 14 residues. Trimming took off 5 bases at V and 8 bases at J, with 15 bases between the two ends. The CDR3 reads CASSLGGQVEKLFF. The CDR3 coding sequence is TGTGCCAGCAGTCTCGGGGGGCAGGTGGAAAAACTGTTTTTT.

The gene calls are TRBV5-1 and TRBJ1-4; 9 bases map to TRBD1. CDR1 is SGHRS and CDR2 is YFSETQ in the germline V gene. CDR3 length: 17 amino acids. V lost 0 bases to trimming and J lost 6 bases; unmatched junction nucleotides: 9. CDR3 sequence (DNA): TGCGCCAGCAGCTTGGCCGGGACAGGGCTGGGAGATGAAAAACTGTTTTTT. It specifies CASSLAGTGLGDEKLFF.

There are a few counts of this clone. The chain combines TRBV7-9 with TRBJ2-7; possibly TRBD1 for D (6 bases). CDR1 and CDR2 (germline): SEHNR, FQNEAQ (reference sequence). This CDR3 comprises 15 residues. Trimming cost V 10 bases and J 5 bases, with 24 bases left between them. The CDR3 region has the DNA TGTGCCATCCAAGACCCGGGACACCGTGACGACGAGCAGTACTTC. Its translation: CAIQDPGHRDDEQYF.

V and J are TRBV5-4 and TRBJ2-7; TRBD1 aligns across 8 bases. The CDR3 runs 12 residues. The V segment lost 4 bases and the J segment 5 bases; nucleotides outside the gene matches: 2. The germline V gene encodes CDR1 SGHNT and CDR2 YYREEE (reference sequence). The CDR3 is CASSVDRDEQYF. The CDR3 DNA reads TGTGCCAGCAGCGTGGACAGGGACGAGCAGTACTTC.

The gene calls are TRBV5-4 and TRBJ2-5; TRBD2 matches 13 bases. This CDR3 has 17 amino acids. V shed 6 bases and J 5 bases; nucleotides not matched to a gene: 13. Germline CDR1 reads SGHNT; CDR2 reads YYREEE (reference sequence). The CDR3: CASTPGTSGKGGETQYF. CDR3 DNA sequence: TGTGCCAGCACCCCCGGGACTAGCGGGAAGGGTGGGGAGACCCAGTACTTC.

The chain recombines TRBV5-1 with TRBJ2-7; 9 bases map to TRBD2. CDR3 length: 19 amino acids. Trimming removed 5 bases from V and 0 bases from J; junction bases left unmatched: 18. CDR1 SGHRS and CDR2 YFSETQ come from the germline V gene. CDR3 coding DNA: TGCGCCAGCAGTCCCGGACTAGCGAACAACTTCGAAAGCTCCTACGAGCAGTACTTC. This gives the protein CASSPGLANNFESSYEQYF.

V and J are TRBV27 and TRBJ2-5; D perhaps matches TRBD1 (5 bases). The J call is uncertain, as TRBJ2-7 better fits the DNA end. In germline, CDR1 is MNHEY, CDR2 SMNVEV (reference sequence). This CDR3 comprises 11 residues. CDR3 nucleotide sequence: TGTGCCAGCAGTAGGGGCTACGAGCAGTACTTC. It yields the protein CASSRGYEQYF.

The CDR3 sequence: CASGLVREGVGNQPQHF. The DNA of the CDR3 is TGTGCTAGTGGTTTGGTAAGGGAGGGCGTGGGCAATCAGCCCCAGCATTTT. J is TRBJ1-5 and V is TRBV12-5; D is unresolved. Germline values: CDR1 LGHNT, CDR2 FRNRAP. The V and J ends lost 0 bases and 2 bases respectively, with 14 bases between them. The length of the CDR3 is 17 residues.

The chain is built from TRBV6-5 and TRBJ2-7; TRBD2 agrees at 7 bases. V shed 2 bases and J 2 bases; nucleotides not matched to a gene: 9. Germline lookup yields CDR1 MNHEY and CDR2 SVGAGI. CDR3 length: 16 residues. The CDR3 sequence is CASSYKLAVRTYEQYF. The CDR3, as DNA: TGTGCCAGCAGTTACAAGCTAGCGGTTAGAACCTACGAGCAGTACTTC.

Here the CDR3 DNA reads TGCAGCGTTGTGGGGACTAGCGGGTACAATGAGCAGTTCTTC. It translates to CSVVGTSGYNEQFF. The rearrangement joins TRBV29-1 to TRBJ2-1; TRBD2 aligns across 12 bases. The J segment lost 4 bases and the V segment lost 4 bases, leaving 2 bases of the junction unmatched. Germline-derived CDR1 and CDR2 are SQVTM and ANQGSEA. This CDR3 spans 14 amino acids.

This CDR3 is CASSYEGGRDGYTF. CDR3 nucleotide sequence: TGTGCCAGCAGTTACGAGGGAGGTCGGGATGGCTACACCTTC. The rearrangement uses TRBV6-6 and TRBJ1-2; D is uncertain. Per germline, CDR1 MNHNY and CDR2 SVGAGI (reference sequence). The CDR3 spans 14 residues. Between the trimmed V and J ends, which lost 2 bases and 6 bases, there was a span of 13 bases.

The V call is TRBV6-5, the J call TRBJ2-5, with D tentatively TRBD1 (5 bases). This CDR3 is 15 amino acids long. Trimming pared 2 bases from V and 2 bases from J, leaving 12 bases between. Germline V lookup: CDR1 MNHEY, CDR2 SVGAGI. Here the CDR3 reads CASSYGALRQETQYF. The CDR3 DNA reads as TGTGCCAGCAGTTACGGGGCGCTTCGACAAGAGACCCAGTACTTC.